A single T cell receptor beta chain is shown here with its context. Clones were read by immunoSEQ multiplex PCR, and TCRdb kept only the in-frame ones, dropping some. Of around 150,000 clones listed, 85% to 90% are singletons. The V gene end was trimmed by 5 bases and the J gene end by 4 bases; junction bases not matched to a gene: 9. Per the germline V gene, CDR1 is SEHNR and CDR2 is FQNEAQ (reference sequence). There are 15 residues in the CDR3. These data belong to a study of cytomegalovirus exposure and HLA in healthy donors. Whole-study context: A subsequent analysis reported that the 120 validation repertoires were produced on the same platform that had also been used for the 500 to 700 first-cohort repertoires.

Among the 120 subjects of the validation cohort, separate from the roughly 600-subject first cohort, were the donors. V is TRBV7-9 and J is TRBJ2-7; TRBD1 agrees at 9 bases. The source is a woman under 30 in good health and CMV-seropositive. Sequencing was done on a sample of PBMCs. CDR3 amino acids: CASSPQGTGSYEQYF. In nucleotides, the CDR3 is TGTGCCAGCAGCCCGCAAGGGACAGGGTCTTACGAGCAGTACTTC.